This TCR beta chain comes out of a study of beta chain features in type 1 diabetes. Findings of the study overall: In every one of the four CD4+ subsets, TCRB CDR3s were moderately but significantly shorter in Type 1 diabetes patients.

A note on this clone: As yet, its antigen is unknown.

This CDR3 comprises 16 residues. CDR1 LGHNA and CDR2 YSLEER come from the germline V gene. V was pared by 1 base and J by 2 bases, with 9 bases between. A sort by CD45RO/CCR7/CD25/CD127/CD95/CD27 yielded CD4+ naive, central memory, regulatory and stem cell-like memory cells. The whole isolated RNA underwent reverse transcription, so sequencing captured expressed TCRB transcripts. The data were produced by immunoSEQ multiplex PCR, yet TCRdb's version contains in-frame clones alone and is incomplete. This sample has hundreds of thousands of clones, with approximately 14% found just once. This TCR derives from a man aged 25 to 40 with type 1 diabetes. The sequencing sample was made of naive CD4+ T cells from blood. This rearrangement joins TRBV4-3 to TRBJ2-6; D remains ambiguous. Here the CDR3 reads CASSQVSTPGANVLTF. CDR3 nucleotides: TGCGCCAGCAGCCAAGTCTCGACTCCTGGGGCCAACGTCCTGACTTTC.